This T cell receptor (beta chain) derives from a study of T-cell reconstitution after alpha-beta-depleted transplantation in children. Preparing the TCRbeta library involved the use of unique molecular identifiers. TCRdb reanalysed the PCR reads using MiXCR and keeps one entry per CDR3 protein. The table records over 550,000 distinct CDR3 sequences, more than 9% of them present only once. In germline, CDR1 is MNHEY, CDR2 SVGAGI. This CDR3 is built from 14 residues. Losses at the gene ends were 4 bases for V and 2 bases for J; bases not matched to a gene: 5. The TCR was taken from a human donor who donated a stem cell graft to a child with acute myeloid leukemia. Sequences were derived from PBMCs from the stem cell graft donor, sampled from the stem cell graft. This chain joins TRBV6-5 and TRBJ2-7; 7 bases match TRBD2. CDR3: CASSSPSGAYEQYF. In nucleotides, the CDR3 is TGTGCCAGCAGTTCTCCTAGCGGAGCCTACGAGCAGTACTTC.